Listed below are T cell receptor beta chains from one sample, sequenced in a study of vaccination and CD4 T cells after COVID-19. One entry per CDR3 protein, called by TCRdb with MiXCR from the PCR reads. The sample has about 16,000 distinct CDR3 sequences, less than 60% seen once. Their cognate antigens are unknown. The sample here was cultured CD4+ T cells from blood, taken after SARS-CoV-2 vaccination. These receptors all come from a human donor with COVID-19. Both conserved end residues are part of each CDR3. The order of the fields is J gene, clone size, D gene, V gene, CDR3 protein, CDR3 DNA. The D gene is left open where the match is weak. Part of the rows lack a size; the others show once, few, many or a class for expanded clones.

J: TRBJ2-3
size: .
D: .
V: TRBV11-2
CDR3: CASSFIRAGDTQYF
DNA: TGTGCCAGCAGCTTTATCCGTGCTGGAGATACGCAGTATTTT

J: TRBJ1-2
size: .
D: .
V: TRBV6-2/TRBV6-3
CDR3: CASSYERLRQINYGYTF
DNA: TGTGCCAGCAGTTACGAGCGACTAAGACAGATAAACTATGGCTACACCTTC

J: TRBJ2-2
size: few
D: .
V: TRBV12-3/TRBV12-4
CDR3: CASSLTSVHTGELFF
DNA: TGTGCCAGCAGTTTAACGTCCGTCCACACCGGGGAGCTGTTTTTT

J: TRBJ1-2
size: .
D: .
V: TRBV7-9
CDR3: CASSLESPSVGGYTF
DNA: TGTGCCAGCAGCTTAGAGTCGCCGTCAGTAGGTGGCTACACCTTC

J: TRBJ1-5
size: .
D: .
V: TRBV12-3/TRBV12-4
CDR3: CASSPTVPNQPQHF
DNA: TGTGCCAGCAGTCCGACAGTCCCCAATCAGCCCCAGCATTTT

J: TRBJ1-5
size: .
D: .
V: TRBV6-4
CDR3: CASSQFYSNQPQHF
DNA: TGTGCCAGCAGCCAGTTTTATAGCAATCAGCCCCAGCATTTT

J: TRBJ2-3
size: .
D: .
V: TRBV19
CDR3: CASSIGLQPDTQYF
DNA: TGTGCCAGTAGTATCGGACTACAGCCAGATACGCAGTATTTT

J: TRBJ2-3
size: .
D: .
V: TRBV6-4
CDR3: CASSPSPQGGDTQYF
DNA: TGTGCCAGCAGTCCAAGCCCCCAAGGGGGAGATACGCAGTATTTT

J: TRBJ2-6
size: .
D: .
V: TRBV2
CDR3: CASSGTSGANVLTF
DNA: TGTGCCAGCAGTGGGACATCTGGGGCCAACGTCCTGACTTTC

J: TRBJ1-3
size: .
D: TRBD1
V: TRBV19
CDR3: CASSIRGNSGNTIYF
DNA: TGTGCCAGTAGTATCAGGGGGAATTCAGGAAACACCATATATTTT

J: TRBJ1-1
size: .
D: .
V: TRBV28
CDR3: CASRLAGGVTEAFF
DNA: TGTGCCAGCAGGTTGGCTGGGGGCGTCACTGAAGCTTTCTTT

J: TRBJ2-5
size: .
D: TRBD2
V: TRBV5-4
CDR3: CASSLNLAGDETQYF
DNA: TGTGCCAGCAGCTTGAACCTAGCGGGGGATGAGACCCAGTACTTC

J: TRBJ1-1
size: few
D: .
V: TRBV28
CDR3: CASSFFPEAFF
DNA: TGTGCCAGCAGTTTTTTCCCTGAAGCTTTCTTT

J: TRBJ2-2
size: .
D: TRBD1
V: TRBV25-1
CDR3: CASSRPTGGRTGELFF
DNA: TGTGCCAGCAGCCGACCCACAGGGGGGAGGACCGGGGAGCTGTTTTTT